What follows describes a single TCR beta chain. The antigen is unknown. The study ran its PCR with 60 Vbeta and 13 Jbeta primers. Profiled with immunoSEQ multiplex PCR; TCRdb holds only in-frame clones, not every one. The sample yields some 89,000 clones, roughly four fifths seen once. The sample comes from a study of cytomegalovirus exposure and HLA in healthy donors. About the study: The study's early data release held about 85 million unique TCRs from HLA-typed donors.

Points from the study as a whole: A later analysis showed that HLA-associated TCR beta chains had undergone more clonal expansion than equally common others. Common viral pathogens seemed to be connected with several of the most significant clusters, according to a later analysis. In an earlier analysis, in roughly 580 donors, most V segments appeared productive either ~87% or ~30% of the time.

The TCR originated in a woman in her twenties or thirties in good health and CMV-seronegative. The sequencing input was PBMCs.

The CDR3 DNA is TGTGCCAGCAGCTCCAGTAATTCACCCCTCCACTTT. As protein: CASSSSNSPLHF. The chain has TRBV7-9 and TRBJ1-6; D is undetermined. The V gene lost 4 bases and the J gene lost 6 bases, with 4 bases spanning the gap. The V gene's germline CDR1 is SEHNR and CDR2 FQNEAQ (reference sequence). The length of the CDR3 is 12 residues. The full variable domain, rest sourced from reference TRBV7-9 and TRBJ1-6, is DTGVSQNPRHKITKRGQNVTFRCDPISEHNRLYWYRQTLGQGPEFLTYFQNEAQLEKSRLLSDRFSAERPKGSFSTLEIQRTEQGDSAMYLCASSSSNSPLHFGNGTRLTVT.